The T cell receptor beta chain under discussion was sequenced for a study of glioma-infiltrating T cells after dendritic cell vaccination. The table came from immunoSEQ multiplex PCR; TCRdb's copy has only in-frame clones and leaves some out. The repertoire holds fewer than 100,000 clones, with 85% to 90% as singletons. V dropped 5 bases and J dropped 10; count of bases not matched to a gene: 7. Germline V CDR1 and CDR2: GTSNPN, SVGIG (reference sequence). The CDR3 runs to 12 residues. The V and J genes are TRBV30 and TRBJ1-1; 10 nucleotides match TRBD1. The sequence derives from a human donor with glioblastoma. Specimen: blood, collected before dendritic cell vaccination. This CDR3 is CAWRQGAGGAFF. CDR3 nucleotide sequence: TGTGCCTGGCGACAGGGGGCTGGGGGAGCTTTCTTT.